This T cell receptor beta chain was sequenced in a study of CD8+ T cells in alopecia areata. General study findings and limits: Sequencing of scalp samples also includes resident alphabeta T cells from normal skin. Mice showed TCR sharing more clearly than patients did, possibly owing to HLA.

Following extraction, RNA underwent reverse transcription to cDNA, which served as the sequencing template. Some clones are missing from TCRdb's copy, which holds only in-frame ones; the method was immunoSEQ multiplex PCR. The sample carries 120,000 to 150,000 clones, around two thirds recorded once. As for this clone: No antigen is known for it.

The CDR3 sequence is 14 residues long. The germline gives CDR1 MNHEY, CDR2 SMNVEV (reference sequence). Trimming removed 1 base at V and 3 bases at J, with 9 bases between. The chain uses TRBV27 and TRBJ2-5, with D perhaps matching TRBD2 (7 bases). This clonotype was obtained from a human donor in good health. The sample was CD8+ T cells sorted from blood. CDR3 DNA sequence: TGTGCCAGCAGTTTATGGGGGGGCGAAGAGACCCAGTACTTC. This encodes CASSLWGGEETQYF.